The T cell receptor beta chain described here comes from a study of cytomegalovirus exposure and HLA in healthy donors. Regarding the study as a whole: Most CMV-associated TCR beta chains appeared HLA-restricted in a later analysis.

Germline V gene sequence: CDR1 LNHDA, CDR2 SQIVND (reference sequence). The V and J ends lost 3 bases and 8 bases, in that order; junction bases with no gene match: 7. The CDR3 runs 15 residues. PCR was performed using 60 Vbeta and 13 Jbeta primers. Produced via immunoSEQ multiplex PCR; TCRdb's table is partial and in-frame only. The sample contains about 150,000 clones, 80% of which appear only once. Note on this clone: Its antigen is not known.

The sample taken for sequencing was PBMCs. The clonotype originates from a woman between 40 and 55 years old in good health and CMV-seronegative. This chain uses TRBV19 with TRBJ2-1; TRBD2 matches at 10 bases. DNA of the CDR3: TGTGCCAGTAGTATTGGAGCTAGCGGGGGTTATGAGCAGTTCTTC. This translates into CASSIGASGGYEQFF.